Listed below are T cell receptor beta chains from one sample, sequenced in a study of shared clonotypes between healthy human individuals. Profiled with immunoSEQ multiplex PCR; TCRdb holds only in-frame clones, not every one. The sample lists around 1.1 million clones, roughly 80% occurring once. Input material: memory CD4+ T cells from PBMCs. These receptors all come from a man aged 18 to 30 in good health. Some clones in this sample may be carry-over from other donors' samples. Both conserved end residues are part of each CDR3. Fields, in order: clone size, V gene, J gene, D gene, CDR3 DNA, CDR3 protein. A D gene is named only where the DNA matches it firmly. Part of the rows lack a size; the others show once, few, many or a class for expanded clones.

size: many
V: TRBV4-3
J: TRBJ2-5
D: -
DNA: TGCGCCAGCAGCCAAGATCCAATGGGGGAGACCCAGTACTTC
CDR3: CASSQDPMGETQYF

size: -
V: TRBV11-2
J: TRBJ2-5
D: TRBD1
DNA: TGTGCCAGCAGCTTAGATCGGACAGGGGTAGAGACCCAGTACTTC
CDR3: CASSLDRTGVETQYF

size: -
V: TRBV4-2
J: TRBJ2-1
D: TRBD2
DNA: TGTGCCAGCAGCCAAGAAGGCGGAGCGGGAGGGCCGGCTGAGCAGTTCTTC
CDR3: CASSQEGGAGGPAEQFF

size: -
V: TRBV7-8
J: TRBJ2-3
D: -
DNA: TGTGCCAGCAGCCCCCGACCGTCCGCAGATACGCAGTATTTT
CDR3: CASSPRPSADTQYF

size: -
V: TRBV7-2
J: TRBJ1-5
D: TRBD1
DNA: TGTGCCAGCAGCGTGAATGGGCCAGGGACAGGTCAGCCCCAGCATTTT
CDR3: CASSVNGPGTGQPQHF

size: few
V: TRBV11-2
J: TRBJ2-5
D: TRBD1
DNA: TGTGCCAGCAGCTTACACAGGGGGCGCGCCCAGTACTTC
CDR3: CASSLHRGRAQYF

size: -
V: TRBV28
J: TRBJ2-3
D: -
DNA: TGTGCCAGCAGATTATCGGGGACTCAGGATACGCAGTATTTT
CDR3: CASRLSGTQDTQYF

size: -
V: TRBV2
J: TRBJ2-2
D: -
DNA: TGTGCCAGCAGTGTGGAGCAGAAGTCCGGGGAGCTGTTTTTT
CDR3: CASSVEQKSGELFF

size: few
V: TRBV19
J: TRBJ1-5
D: TRBD1
DNA: TGTGCCAGTAGCAAGGACAGGGGTAATCAGCCCCAGCATTTT
CDR3: CASSKDRGNQPQHF

size: -
V: TRBV28
J: TRBJ2-7
D: TRBD2
DNA: TGTGCCAGCAGTATTGGGCGGGAGATTGGCTTTTCCTACGAGCAGTACTTC
CDR3: CASSIGREIGFSYEQYF

size: -
V: TRBV5-5
J: TRBJ1-3
D: -
DNA: TGTGCCAGCAGCTTGGAAGGGCCCGGAAACACCATATATTTT
CDR3: CASSLEGPGNTIYF

size: -
V: TRBV4-3
J: TRBJ2-7
D: TRBD2
DNA: TGCGCCAGCAGCCAATCTCTAGCGGCCTCCTACGAGCAGTACTTC
CDR3: CASSQSLAASYEQYF

size: -
V: TRBV15
J: TRBJ2-2
D: TRBD2
DNA: TGTGCCACCAGCATCCAGTACCTAGCGGGAGTCGTCACCGGGGAGCTGTTTTTT
CDR3: CATSIQYLAGVVTGELFF

size: -
V: TRBV10-3
J: TRBJ2-7
D: TRBD1
DNA: TGTGCCATCAGTGATATGACAGGGGTCGAGCAGTACTTC
CDR3: CAISDMTGVEQYF

size: -
V: TRBV18
J: TRBJ2-1
D: -
DNA: TGTGCCAGCTCACGGACTCTTGACAATGAGCAGTTCTTC
CDR3: CASSRTLDNEQFF

size: -
V: TRBV30
J: TRBJ1-2
D: -
DNA: TGTGCCTGGACCCCCGGGGGGCACTATGGCTACACCTTC
CDR3: CAWTPGGHYGYTF

size: once
V: TRBV10-1
J: TRBJ2-3
D: TRBD2
DNA: TGCGCCAGCAGTGAGCGACCGATACTAGCGGGGAGCACAGATACGCAGTATTTT
CDR3: CASSERPILAGSTDTQYF

size: -
V: TRBV19
J: TRBJ2-5
D: -
DNA: TGTGCCAGTAGTATAGCCGGGATACAAGAGACCCAGTACTTC
CDR3: CASSIAGIQETQYF

size: -
V: TRBV4-3
J: TRBJ2-1
D: -
DNA: TGCGCCAGCAGCCAAGAAGGGGGTGTGAGCTCCTACAATGAGCAGTTCTTC
CDR3: CASSQEGGVSSYNEQFF

size: -
V: TRBV5-6
J: TRBJ2-5
D: -
DNA: TGTGCCAGCAGCTTAGGAGGCCTCCAAGAGACCCAGTACTTC
CDR3: CASSLGGLQETQYF

size: few
V: TRBV28
J: TRBJ2-7
D: -
DNA: TGTGCCAGCAACTCTGGGGGGTACGAGCAGTACTTC
CDR3: CASNSGGYEQYF

size: -
V: TRBV5-1
J: TRBJ2-7
D: TRBD2
DNA: TGCGCCAGCAGCTTGGCCCTAGCGGGAGTTCCCGAGCAGTACTTC
CDR3: CASSLALAGVPEQYF

size: -
V: TRBV6-1
J: TRBJ2-7
D: TRBD1
DNA: TGTGCCAGCAGTGGGGGGGACAGGGGGCCTGAGCAGTACTTC
CDR3: CASSGGDRGPEQYF

size: -
V: TRBV15
J: TRBJ1-1
D: -
DNA: TGTGCCACCAGCAGACCCCAGGGGAACACTGAAGCTTTCTTT
CDR3: CATSRPQGNTEAFF

size: -
V: TRBV28
J: TRBJ2-1
D: -
DNA: TGTGCCAGCAGTTCCCAGGGAGTTCAGGCCTACAATGAGCAGTTCTTC
CDR3: CASSSQGVQAYNEQFF

size: -
V: TRBV5-1
J: TRBJ2-7
D: -
DNA: TGCGCCAGCAGCTTGGTCTCAGGGCGCTACTACGAGCAGTACTTC
CDR3: CASSLVSGRYYEQYF

size: -
V: TRBV5-6
J: TRBJ2-1
D: TRBD2
DNA: TGTGCCAGCAGCCCCAATAGCGGGAGGTTCGGCAATGAGCAGTTCTTC
CDR3: CASSPNSGRFGNEQFF

size: -
V: TRBV28
J: TRBJ2-1
D: TRBD2
DNA: TGTGCCACTAGCGGGTACAATGAGCAGTTCTTC
CDR3: CATSGYNEQFF

size: -
V: TRBV9
J: TRBJ1-3
D: -
DNA: TGTGCCAGCAGCGTAGAGGACAGCCGGTACACTGGAAACACCATATATTTT
CDR3: CASSVEDSRYTGNTIYF

size: -
V: TRBV2
J: TRBJ2-5
D: -
DNA: TGTGCCAGCAGGGACCGGGCCCCGTTACGAGAGACCCAGTACTTC
CDR3: CASRDRAPLRETQYF

size: -
V: TRBV5-1
J: TRBJ1-1
D: -
DNA: TGCGCCAGCAGCCCGGCCGGGGCCCAAAACACAGCTTTCTTT
CDR3: CASSPAGAQNTAFF

size: -
V: TRBV5-1
J: TRBJ2-5
D: -
DNA: TGCGCCAGCAGCACCGGGCCGCAAGAGACCCAGTACTTC
CDR3: CASSTGPQETQYF

size: -
V: TRBV11-1
J: TRBJ2-5
D: -
DNA: TGTGCCAGCAGCTTAGATCGACTCACCGAAGAGACCCAGTACTTC
CDR3: CASSLDRLTEETQYF

size: -
V: TRBV2
J: TRBJ2-5
D: TRBD2
DNA: TGTGCCAGCAGTGAAAAGCTCCTGGGGCTAGCGGGATGGTACCAAGAGACCCAGTACTTC
CDR3: CASSEKLLGLAGWYQETQYF

size: -
V: TRBV7-6
J: TRBJ2-1
D: TRBD2
DNA: TGTGCCAGCAGCAGGACTAGCGGGTACAATGAGCAGTTCTTC
CDR3: CASSRTSGYNEQFF

size: few
V: TRBV7-2
J: TRBJ2-1
D: -
DNA: TGTGCCAGCAGCTTACAGGGGAATGAGCAGTTCTTC
CDR3: CASSLQGNEQFF

size: -
V: TRBV28
J: TRBJ2-3
D: -
DNA: TGTGCCAGCAGCCCCTTTAGCACAGATACGCAGTATTTT
CDR3: CASSPFSTDTQYF

size: -
V: TRBV15
J: TRBJ2-1
D: -
DNA: TGTGCCACCAGCAGAGACGGGCCCATAAACACAAACAATGAGCAGTTCTTC
CDR3: CATSRDGPINTNNEQFF

size: -
V: TRBV27
J: TRBJ1-2
D: -
DNA: TGTGCCAGCAGTACCCGAGAGGCGGCTAACTATGGCTACACCTTC
CDR3: CASSTREAANYGYTF

size: -
V: TRBV30
J: TRBJ2-5
D: TRBD2
DNA: TGTGCCTGGACTCCGGGACTAGCGGGCCGTGGGGAGACCCAGTACTTC
CDR3: CAWTPGLAGRGETQYF

size: -
V: TRBV27
J: TRBJ2-3
D: -
DNA: TGTGCCAGCAGCGTACTAGTTAGCACAGATACGCAGTATTTT
CDR3: CASSVLVSTDTQYF

size: many
V: TRBV7-2
J: TRBJ1-1
D: -
DNA: TGTGCCAGCAGCTTAGCTTCCAGGGGTTGGACTGAAGCTTTCTTT
CDR3: CASSLASRGWTEAFF

size: -
V: TRBV7-2
J: TRBJ2-2
D: -
DNA: TGTGCCAGCAGCCGGGGAGGTCAGGGCACCGGGGAGCTGTTTTTT
CDR3: CASSRGGQGTGELFF

size: -
V: TRBV9
J: TRBJ2-1
D: -
DNA: TGTGCCAGCGCAGCCCCGCCGGGAAGCTACAATGAGCAGTTCTTC
CDR3: CASAAPPGSYNEQFF

size: -
V: TRBV14
J: TRBJ2-1
D: -
DNA: TGTGCCAGCAGCCAAGATATGGGTACAGGGCCCAATGAGCAGTTCTTC
CDR3: CASSQDMGTGPNEQFF

size: -
V: TRBV4-1
J: TRBJ1-4
D: -
DNA: TGCGCCAGCAGCCAAGGTCGGGGAGGAACTAATGAAAAACTGTTTTTT
CDR3: CASSQGRGGTNEKLFF

size: -
V: TRBV5-1
J: TRBJ2-3
D: -
DNA: TGCGCCAGCAGCGGAGCTAGCACAGATACGCAGTATTTT
CDR3: CASSGASTDTQYF

size: -
V: TRBV7-8
J: TRBJ2-3
D: TRBD2
DNA: TGTGCCAGCAGCTTCTGGCGGGGGAGCGCCACAGATACGCAGTATTTT
CDR3: CASSFWRGSATDTQYF

size: -
V: TRBV5-1
J: TRBJ2-7
D: TRBD2
DNA: TGCGCCAGCAGCTTGTCCCTAGCGGGAGTCGAGCAGTACTTC
CDR3: CASSLSLAGVEQYF

size: -
V: TRBV5-4
J: TRBJ2-1
D: -
DNA: TGTGCCAGCAGTCCTGACCGACTCGAACAGCAGTTCTTC
CDR3: CASSPDRLEQQFF

size: -
V: TRBV10-3
J: TRBJ2-1
D: TRBD2
DNA: TGTGCCATCAGTGAGCCCCTACTAGCGGGAGGGGACAATGAGCAGTTCTTC
CDR3: CAISEPLLAGGDNEQFF

size: -
V: TRBV5-1
J: TRBJ2-3
D: -
DNA: TGCGCCAGCAGCTTGGGAAGGTACACAGATACGCAGTATTTT
CDR3: CASSLGRYTDTQYF

size: -
V: TRBV7-3
J: TRBJ2-1
D: -
DNA: TGTGCCAGCAGCTTATTAGGGAGTGGGCAGTTCTTC
CDR3: CASSLLGSGQFF

size: -
V: TRBV18
J: TRBJ2-7
D: TRBD1
DNA: TGTGCCAGCTCACCAAACGCCGGGACAGGGTTCCAATACGAGCAGTACTTC
CDR3: CASSPNAGTGFQYEQYF

size: -
V: TRBV11-2
J: TRBJ2-1
D: -
DNA: TGTGCCAGCAGCCAATCCCCGGGACTCAGGCCACATGAGCAGTTCTTC
CDR3: CASSQSPGLRPHEQFF

size: -
V: TRBV2
J: TRBJ2-7
D: TRBD2
DNA: TGTGCCAGCGGCGCGGGAGTGGCCTACGAGCAGTACTTC
CDR3: CASGAGVAYEQYF

size: few
V: TRBV11-2
J: TRBJ1-3
D: -
DNA: TGTGCCAGCAGCCTCGGTGGAAACACCATATATTTT
CDR3: CASSLGGNTIYF

size: -
V: TRBV6-1
J: TRBJ1-5
D: -
DNA: TGTGCCAGCAGTGACGGGGTGGGCAATCAGCCCCAGCATTTT
CDR3: CASSDGVGNQPQHF

size: once
V: TRBV5-1
J: TRBJ2-1
D: TRBD2
DNA: TGCGCCAGCAGCTTTAGCGGGAGAGGCGACAATGAGCAGTTCTTC
CDR3: CASSFSGRGDNEQFF

size: many
V: TRBV7-3
J: TRBJ1-6
D: TRBD1
DNA: TGTGCCAGCAGCACGGGACAGAATTCACCCCTCCACTTT
CDR3: CASSTGQNSPLHF